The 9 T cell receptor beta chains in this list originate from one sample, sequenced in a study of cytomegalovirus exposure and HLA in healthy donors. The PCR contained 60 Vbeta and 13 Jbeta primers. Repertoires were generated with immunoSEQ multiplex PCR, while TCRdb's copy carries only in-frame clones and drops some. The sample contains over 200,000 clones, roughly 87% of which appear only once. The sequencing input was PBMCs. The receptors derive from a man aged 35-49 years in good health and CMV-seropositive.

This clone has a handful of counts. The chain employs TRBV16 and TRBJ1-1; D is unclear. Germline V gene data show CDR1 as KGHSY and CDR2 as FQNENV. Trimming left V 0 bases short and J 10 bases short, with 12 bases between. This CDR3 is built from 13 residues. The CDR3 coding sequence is TGTGCCAGCAGCCAATCAAACGGAGGCCGAGCTTTCTTT. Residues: CASSQSNGGRAFF.

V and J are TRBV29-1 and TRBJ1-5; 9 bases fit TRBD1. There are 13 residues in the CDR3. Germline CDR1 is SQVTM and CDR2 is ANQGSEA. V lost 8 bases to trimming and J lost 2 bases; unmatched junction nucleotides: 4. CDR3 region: CSTWTGGNQPQHF. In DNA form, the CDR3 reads TGCAGCACCTGGACAGGGGGCAATCAGCCCCAGCATTTT.

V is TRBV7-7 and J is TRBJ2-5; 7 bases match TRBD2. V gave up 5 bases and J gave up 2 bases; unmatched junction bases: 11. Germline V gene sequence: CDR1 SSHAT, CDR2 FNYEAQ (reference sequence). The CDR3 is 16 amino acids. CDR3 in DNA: TGTGCCAGCAGCGTGGGCGGGGGAGGCGGGCAAGAGACCCAGTACTTC. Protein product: CASSVGGGGGQETQYF.

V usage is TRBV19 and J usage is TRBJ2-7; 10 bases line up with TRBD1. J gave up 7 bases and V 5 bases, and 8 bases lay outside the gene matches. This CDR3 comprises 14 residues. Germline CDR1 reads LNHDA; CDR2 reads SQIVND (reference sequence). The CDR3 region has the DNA TGTGCCAGTAGTTCTCGGGACAGGGGACCTGAGCAGTACTTC. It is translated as CASSSRDRGPEQYF.

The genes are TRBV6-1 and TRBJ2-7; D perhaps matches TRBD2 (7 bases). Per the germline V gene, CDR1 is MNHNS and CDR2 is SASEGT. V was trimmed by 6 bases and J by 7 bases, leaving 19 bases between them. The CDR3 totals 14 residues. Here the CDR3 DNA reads TGTGCCAGCAGCCCGAGCGGGACAAGAGGGGAGCAGTACGTC. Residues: CASSPSGTRGEQYV.

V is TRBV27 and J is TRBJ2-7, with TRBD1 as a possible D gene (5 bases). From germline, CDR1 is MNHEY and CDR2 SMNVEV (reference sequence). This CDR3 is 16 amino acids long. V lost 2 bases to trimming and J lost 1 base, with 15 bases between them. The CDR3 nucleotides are TGTGCCAGCAGTTTAGTGAAGGCAGGGCCGTCCTACGAGCAGTACTTC. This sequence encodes CASSLVKAGPSYEQYF.

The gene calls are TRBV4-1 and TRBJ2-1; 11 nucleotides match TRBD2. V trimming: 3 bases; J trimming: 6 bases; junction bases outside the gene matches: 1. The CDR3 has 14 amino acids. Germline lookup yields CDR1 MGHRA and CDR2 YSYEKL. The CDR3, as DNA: TGCGCCAGCAGCCACGGGACTAGCGGCAATGAGCAGTTCTTC. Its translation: CASSHGTSGNEQFF.

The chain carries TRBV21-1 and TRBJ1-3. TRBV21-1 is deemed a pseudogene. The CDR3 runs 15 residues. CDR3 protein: CATRGQGGSGNTIYF. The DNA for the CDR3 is TGTGCCACCCGTGGGCAGGGAGGTTCTGGAAACACCATATATTTT.

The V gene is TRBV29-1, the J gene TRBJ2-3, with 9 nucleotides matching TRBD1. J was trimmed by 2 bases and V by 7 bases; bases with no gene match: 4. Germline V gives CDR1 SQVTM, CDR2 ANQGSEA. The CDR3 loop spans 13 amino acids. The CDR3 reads CSAGQGPTDTQYF. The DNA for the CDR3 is TGCAGCGCGGGACAGGGCCCCACAGATACGCAGTATTTT.